This entry concerns a single T cell receptor beta chain. Its antigen is not identified. The germline CDR1 and CDR2 sequences are SNHLY and FYNNEI. V trimming: 10 bases; J trimming: 6 bases; junction bases outside the gene matches: 12. The CDR3 runs 14 residues. Measured with immunoSEQ multiplex PCR; TCRdb has only the in-frame clones, and not every one. The sample has just over 95,000 clones, about 89% seen once; the top ten hold roughly 3.7%. The sample comes from a study of T cell responses to AZD1222 COVID-19 vaccine. Study outcomes and limitations: Compared with day 0, the breadth and depth of the Spike-specific TCR repertoire rose significantly after two doses of AZD1222. Samples come after the peak T cell response, not at day 14. Clonal diversity may have been underestimated, and the donors were mostly white British, with more females than males.

The clonotype comes from an adult in good health. The sample in question was peripheral blood, obtained on day 0 of AZD1222 vaccination. The chain joins TRBV2 to TRBJ1-5; 7 nucleotides align to TRBD1. CDR3 DNA: TGTGCCACCACCCCTGGCAGGGGGGGTCAGCCCCAGCATTTT. Amino acid sequence: CATTPGRGGQPQHF. The whole variable domain, filled in from reference TRBV2 and TRBJ1-5, reads EPEVTQTPSHQVTQMGQEVILRCVPISNHLYFYWYRQILGQKVEFLVSFYNNEISEKSEIFDDQFSVERPDGSNFTLKIRSTKLEDSAMYFCATTPGRGGQPQHFGDGTRLSIL.